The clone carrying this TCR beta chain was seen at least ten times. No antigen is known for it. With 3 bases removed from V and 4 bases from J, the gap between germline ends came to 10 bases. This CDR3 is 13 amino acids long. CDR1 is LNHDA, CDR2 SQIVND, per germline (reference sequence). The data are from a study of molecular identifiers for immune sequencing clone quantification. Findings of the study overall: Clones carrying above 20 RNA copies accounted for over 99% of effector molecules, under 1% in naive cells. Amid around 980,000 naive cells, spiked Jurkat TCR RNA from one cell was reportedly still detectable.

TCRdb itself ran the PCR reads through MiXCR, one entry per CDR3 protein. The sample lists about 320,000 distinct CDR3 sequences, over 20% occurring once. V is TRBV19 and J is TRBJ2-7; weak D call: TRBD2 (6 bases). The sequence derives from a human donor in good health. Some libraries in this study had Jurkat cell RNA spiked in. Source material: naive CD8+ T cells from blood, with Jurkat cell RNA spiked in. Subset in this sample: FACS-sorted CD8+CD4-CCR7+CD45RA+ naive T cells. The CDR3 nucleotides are TGTGCCAGTAGTATCGCAGGGAGGTACGAGCAGTACTTC. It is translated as CASSIAGRYEQYF.